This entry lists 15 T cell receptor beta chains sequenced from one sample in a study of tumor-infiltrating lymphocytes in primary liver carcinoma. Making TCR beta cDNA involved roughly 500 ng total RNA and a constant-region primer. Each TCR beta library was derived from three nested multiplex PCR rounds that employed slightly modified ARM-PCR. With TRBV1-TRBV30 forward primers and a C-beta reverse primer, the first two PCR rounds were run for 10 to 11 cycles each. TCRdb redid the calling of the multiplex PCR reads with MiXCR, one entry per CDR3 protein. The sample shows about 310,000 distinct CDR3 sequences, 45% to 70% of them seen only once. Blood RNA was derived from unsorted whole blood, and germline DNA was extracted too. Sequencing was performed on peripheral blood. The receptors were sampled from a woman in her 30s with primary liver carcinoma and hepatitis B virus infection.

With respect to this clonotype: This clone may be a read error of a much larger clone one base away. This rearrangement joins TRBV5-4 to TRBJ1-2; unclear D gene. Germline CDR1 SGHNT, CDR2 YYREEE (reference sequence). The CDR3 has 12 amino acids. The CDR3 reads CANSLERYGYTF. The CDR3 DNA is TGTGCCAACAGCTTGGAACGATATGGCTACACCTTC.

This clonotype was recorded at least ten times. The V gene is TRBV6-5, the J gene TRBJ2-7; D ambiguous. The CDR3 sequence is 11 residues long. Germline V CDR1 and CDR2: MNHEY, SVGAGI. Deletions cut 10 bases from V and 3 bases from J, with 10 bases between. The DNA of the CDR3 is TGTGCCACCGGCCCAGACTACGAGCAGTACTTC. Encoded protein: CATGPDYEQYF.

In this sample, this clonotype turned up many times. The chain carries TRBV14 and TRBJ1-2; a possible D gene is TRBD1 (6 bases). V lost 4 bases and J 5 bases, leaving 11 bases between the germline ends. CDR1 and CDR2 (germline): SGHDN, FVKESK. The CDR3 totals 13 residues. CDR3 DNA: TGTGCCAGCAGCCCTTGGAGGGGGTATGGCTACACCTTC. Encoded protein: CASSPWRGYGYTF.

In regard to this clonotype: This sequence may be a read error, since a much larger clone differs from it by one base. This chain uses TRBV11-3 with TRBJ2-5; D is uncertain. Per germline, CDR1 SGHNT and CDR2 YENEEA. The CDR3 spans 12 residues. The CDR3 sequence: CASNLALGTQYF. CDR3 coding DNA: TGTGCCAGCAACTTAGCTCTAGGGACCCAGTACTTC.

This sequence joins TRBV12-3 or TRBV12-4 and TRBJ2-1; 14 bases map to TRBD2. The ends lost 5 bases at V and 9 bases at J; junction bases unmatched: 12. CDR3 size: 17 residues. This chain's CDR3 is CASSAMTSGRGGGEQFF. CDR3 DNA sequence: TGTGCCAGCAGTGCTATGACTAGCGGGAGGGGGGGCGGTGAGCAGTTCTTC.

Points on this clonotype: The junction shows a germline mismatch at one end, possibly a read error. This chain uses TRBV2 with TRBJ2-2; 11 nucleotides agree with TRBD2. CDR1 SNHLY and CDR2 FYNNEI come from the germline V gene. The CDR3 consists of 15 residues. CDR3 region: CVSSITSGSTGELFF. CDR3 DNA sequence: TGTGTCAGCAGTATAACTAGCGGGAGCACCGGGGAGCTGTTTTTT.

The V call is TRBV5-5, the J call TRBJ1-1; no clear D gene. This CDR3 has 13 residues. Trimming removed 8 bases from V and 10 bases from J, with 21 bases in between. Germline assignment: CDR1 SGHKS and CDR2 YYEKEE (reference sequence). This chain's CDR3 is CARSLRTEGRAFF. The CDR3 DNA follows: TGTGCCAGAAGCCTAAGGACTGAGGGAAGAGCTTTCTTT.

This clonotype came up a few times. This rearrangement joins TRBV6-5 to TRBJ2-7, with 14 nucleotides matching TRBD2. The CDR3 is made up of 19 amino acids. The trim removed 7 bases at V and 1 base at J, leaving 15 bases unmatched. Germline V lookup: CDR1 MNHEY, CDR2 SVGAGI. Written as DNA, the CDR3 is TGTGCCAGCACCACTACAACCGGGACTAGCGGGAGAAGATCCTACGAGCAGTACTTC. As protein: CASTTTTGTSGRRSYEQYF.

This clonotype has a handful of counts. The CDR3 loop reads CAISESSSYNEQFF. The CDR3 DNA reads as TGTGCCATCAGTGAGTCGAGTAGTTACAATGAGCAGTTCTTC. The rearrangement uses TRBV10-3 and TRBJ2-1; D unresolved. The CDR3 runs 14 residues. V was shortened by 0 bases and J by 4 bases, with 7 bases between the two germline ends. Germline lookup yields CDR1 ENHRY and CDR2 SYGVKD.

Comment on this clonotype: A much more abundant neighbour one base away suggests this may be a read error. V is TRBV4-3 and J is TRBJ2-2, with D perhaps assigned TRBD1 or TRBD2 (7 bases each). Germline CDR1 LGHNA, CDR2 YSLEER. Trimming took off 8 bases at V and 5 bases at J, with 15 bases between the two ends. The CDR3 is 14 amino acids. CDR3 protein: CASGRDSGTGELFF. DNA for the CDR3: TGCGCCAGCGGGAGGGACAGCGGGACCGGGGAGCTGTTTTTT.

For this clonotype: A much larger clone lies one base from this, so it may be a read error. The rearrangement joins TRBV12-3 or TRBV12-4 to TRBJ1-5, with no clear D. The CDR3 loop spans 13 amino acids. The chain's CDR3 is CASSRSDSNRQRF. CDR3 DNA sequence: TGTGCCAGCAGTCGGAGTGATAGCAACCGCCAGCGTTTT.

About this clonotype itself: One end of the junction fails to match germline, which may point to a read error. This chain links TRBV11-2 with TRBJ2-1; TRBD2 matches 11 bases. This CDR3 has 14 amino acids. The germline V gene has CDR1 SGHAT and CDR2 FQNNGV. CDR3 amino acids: CARSFGLAGIYEFF. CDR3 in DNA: TGTGCCAGAAGCTTCGGACTAGCGGGTATTTACGAGTTCTTC.

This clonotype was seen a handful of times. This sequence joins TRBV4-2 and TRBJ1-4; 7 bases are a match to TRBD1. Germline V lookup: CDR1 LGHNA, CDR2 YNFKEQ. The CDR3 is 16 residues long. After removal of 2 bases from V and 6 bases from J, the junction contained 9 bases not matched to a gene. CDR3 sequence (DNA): TGTGCCAGCAGCCAAACTCCGGGACAGTCCTATGAAAAACTGTTTTTT. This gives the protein CASSQTPGQSYEKLFF.

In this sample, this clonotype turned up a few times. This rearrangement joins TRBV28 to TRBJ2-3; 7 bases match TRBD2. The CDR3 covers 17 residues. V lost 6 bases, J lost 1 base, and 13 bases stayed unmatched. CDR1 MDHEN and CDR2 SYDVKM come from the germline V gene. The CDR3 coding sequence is TGTGCCAGCAGCCCTCGGACTAGTGGGAGACGCACAGATACGCAGTATTTT. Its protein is CASSPRTSGRRTDTQYF.

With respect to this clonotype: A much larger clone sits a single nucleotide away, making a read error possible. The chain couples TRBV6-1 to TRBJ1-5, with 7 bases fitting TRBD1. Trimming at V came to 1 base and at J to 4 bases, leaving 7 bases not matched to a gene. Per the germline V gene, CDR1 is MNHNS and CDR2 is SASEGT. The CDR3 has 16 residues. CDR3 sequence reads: CASSEERGRGNQPQHF. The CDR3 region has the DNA TGTGCCAGCAGTGAAGAGAGGGGGCGTGGAAATCAGCCCCAGCATTTT.